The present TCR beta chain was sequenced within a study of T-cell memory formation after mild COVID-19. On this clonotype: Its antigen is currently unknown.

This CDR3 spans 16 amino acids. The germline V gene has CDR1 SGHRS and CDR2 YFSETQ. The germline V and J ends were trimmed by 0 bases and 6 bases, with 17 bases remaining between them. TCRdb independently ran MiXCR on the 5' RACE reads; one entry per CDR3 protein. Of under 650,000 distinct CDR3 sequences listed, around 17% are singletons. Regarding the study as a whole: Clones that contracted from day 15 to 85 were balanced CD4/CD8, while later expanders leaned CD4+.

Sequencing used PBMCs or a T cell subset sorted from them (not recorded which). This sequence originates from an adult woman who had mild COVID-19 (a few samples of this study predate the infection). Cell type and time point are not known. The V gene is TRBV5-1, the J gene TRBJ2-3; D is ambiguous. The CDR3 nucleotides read TGCGCCAGCAGCTTGGCCGTAACGAGGCCGTTTGATACGCAGTATTTT. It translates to CASSLAVTRPFDTQYF.